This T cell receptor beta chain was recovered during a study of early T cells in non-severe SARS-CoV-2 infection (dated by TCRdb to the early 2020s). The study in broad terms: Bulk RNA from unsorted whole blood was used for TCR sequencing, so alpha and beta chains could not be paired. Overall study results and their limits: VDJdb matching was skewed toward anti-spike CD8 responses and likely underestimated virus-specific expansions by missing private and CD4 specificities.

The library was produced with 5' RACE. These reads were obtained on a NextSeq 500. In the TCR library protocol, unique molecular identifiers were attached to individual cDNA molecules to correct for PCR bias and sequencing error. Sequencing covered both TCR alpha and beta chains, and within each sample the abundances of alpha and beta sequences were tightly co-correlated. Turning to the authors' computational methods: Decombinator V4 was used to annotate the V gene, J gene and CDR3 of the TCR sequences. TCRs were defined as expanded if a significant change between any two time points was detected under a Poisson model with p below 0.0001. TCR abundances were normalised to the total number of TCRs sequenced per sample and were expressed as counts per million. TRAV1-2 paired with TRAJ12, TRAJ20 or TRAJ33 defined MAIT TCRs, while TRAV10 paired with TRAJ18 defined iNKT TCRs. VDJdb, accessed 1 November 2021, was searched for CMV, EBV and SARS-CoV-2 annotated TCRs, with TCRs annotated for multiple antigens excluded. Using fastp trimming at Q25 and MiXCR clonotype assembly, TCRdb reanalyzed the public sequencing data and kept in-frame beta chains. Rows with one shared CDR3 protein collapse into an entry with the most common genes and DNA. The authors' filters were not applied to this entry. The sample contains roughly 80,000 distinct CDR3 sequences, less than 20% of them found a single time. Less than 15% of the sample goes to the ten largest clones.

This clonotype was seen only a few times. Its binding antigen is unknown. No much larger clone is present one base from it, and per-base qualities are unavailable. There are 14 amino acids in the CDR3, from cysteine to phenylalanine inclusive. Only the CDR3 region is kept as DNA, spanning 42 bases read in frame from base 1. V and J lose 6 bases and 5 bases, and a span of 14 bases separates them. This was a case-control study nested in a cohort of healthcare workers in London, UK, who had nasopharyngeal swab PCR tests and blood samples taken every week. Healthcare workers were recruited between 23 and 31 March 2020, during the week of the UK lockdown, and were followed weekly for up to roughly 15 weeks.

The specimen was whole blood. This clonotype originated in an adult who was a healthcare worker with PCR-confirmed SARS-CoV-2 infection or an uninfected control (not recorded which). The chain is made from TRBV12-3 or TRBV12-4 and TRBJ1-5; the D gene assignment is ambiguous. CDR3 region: CASRLTAKDQPQHF. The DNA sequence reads TGTGCCAGCAGACTTACAGCGAAGGATCAGCCCCAGCATTTT.